This T cell receptor (beta chain) was recovered during a study of molecular identifiers for immune sequencing clone quantification. Germline V gene data show CDR1 as SGHAT and CDR2 as FQNNGV. The ends were cut back, 2 bases at V and 6 bases at J, with 15 bases in the middle. This CDR3 comprises 15 residues. Ten or more counts support this clonotype. TCRdb used MiXCR to reprocess the PCR reads, holding one entry per CDR3 protein. Of about 640,000 distinct CDR3 sequences in the sample, less than 20% were seen once. The sequencing input was naive CD8+ T cells from blood, with Jurkat cell RNA spiked in. This sample's subset: FACS-sorted CD8+CD4-CCR7+CD45RA+ naive T cells. The rearrangement uses TRBV11-2 and TRBJ2-3; D is perhaps TRBD1 or TRBD2 (6 bases each). The sequence was obtained from a human donor in good health. Some libraries in this study had Jurkat cell RNA spiked in. The CDR3 nucleotides are TGTGCCAGCAGCTTATCGGTGGGGGGCTTTGATACGCAGTATTTT. It encodes CASSLSVGGFDTQYF.